A single sample gave rise to the 31 T cell receptor beta chains below, sequenced in a study of T-cell memory formation after mild COVID-19. In TCRdb, the 5' RACE reads were re-called with MiXCR into one record per CDR3 protein. This sample yields 400,000 or so distinct CDR3 sequences, of which approximately 20% are seen a single time; roughly 8% belongs to the top ten. Sequencing input: PBMCs or a T cell subset sorted from them (not recorded which). These TCRs come from an adult woman who had mild COVID-19 (a few samples of this study predate the infection). Cell type and time point are not known.

This clonotype was seen only a few times. V gene TRBV6-5 combines with J gene TRBJ2-3; possible D gene TRBD1, 6 bases. The CDR3 consists of 16 residues. From germline, CDR1 is MNHEY and CDR2 SVGAGI. Trimming removed 0 bases at V and 5 bases at J, with 15 bases between. CDR3 region: CASSYSASGVGDTQYF. In nucleotides, the CDR3 is TGTGCCAGCAGTTACTCGGCGTCAGGGGTAGGAGATACGCAGTATTTT.

This clonotype has only one observation. This sequence joins TRBV11-3 and TRBJ2-2, with TRBD2 matching over 12 bases. This CDR3 comprises 17 residues. Germline CDR1 is SGHNT and CDR2 is YENEEA. Trimming removed 4 bases from V and 4 bases from J; junction bases left unmatched: 7. The CDR3 loop reads CASSSQPSGGATGELFF. DNA for the CDR3: TGTGCCAGCAGCTCCCAACCTAGCGGGGGGGCCACCGGGGAGCTGTTTTTT.

The table lists this clonotype with a few counts. This chain connects TRBV12-3 or TRBV12-4 to TRBJ2-1; 8 bases match TRBD1. The CDR3 is 11 residues long. Germline trimming cut 6 bases from V and 9 bases from J; bases unmatched to any gene: 1. The CDR3 DNA sequence: TGTGCCAGCAGCGACAGGGGTGAGCAGTTCTTC. Its translation: CASSDRGEQFF.

The table lists this clonotype with a few counts. The chain uses TRBV12-5 and TRBJ2-1; 8 nucleotides agree with TRBD1. V gave up 7 bases and J gave up 6 bases; unmatched junction bases: 11. The CDR3 runs 15 residues. The germline V gene has CDR1 LGHNT and CDR2 FRNRAP. The chain's CDR3 is CASEPGQGISNEQFF. CDR3 nucleotides: TGTGCTAGTGAGCCCGGACAGGGCATCTCCAATGAGCAGTTCTTC. The variable domain in full, with the rest retrieved from reference TRBV12-5 and TRBJ2-1, is DARVTQTPRHKVTEMGQEVTMRCQPILGHNTVFWYRQTMMQGLELLAYFRNRAPLDDSGMPKDRFSAEMPDATLATLKIQPSEPRDSAVYFCASEPGQGISNEQFFGPGTRLTVL.

The table lists this clonotype with a few counts. The chain recombines TRBV6-4 with TRBJ2-3; 7 bases map to TRBD2. CDR3 size: 15 residues. Unmatched junction bases numbered 11, after V lost 6 bases and J lost 5 bases. The V gene's germline CDR1 is MRHNA and CDR2 SNTAGT. The chain's CDR3 is CASSLSGGSGDTQYF. The CDR3 DNA is TGTGCCAGCAGCCTTAGCGGCGGGAGTGGAGATACGCAGTATTTT.

CDR3 protein: CASSYNPELGGWDSPLHF. CDR3 sequence (DNA): TGTGCCAGCAGTTACAACCCTGAATTGGGGGGTTGGGATTCACCCCTCCACTTT. This sequence joins TRBV6-5 and TRBJ1-6; D is possibly TRBD1 (5 bases). There are 18 residues in the CDR3. CDR1 is MNHEY and CDR2 is SVGAGI in the germline V gene. The germline V and J ends were trimmed by 2 bases and 8 bases, with 22 bases remaining between them.

This clonotype was counted a few times. The chain recombines TRBV27 with TRBJ2-1; D is ambiguous. The CDR3 has 14 residues. V was trimmed by 2 bases and J by 0 bases, leaving 5 bases between them. From germline, CDR1 is MNHEY and CDR2 SMNVEV (reference sequence). The CDR3 nucleotides are TGTGCCAGCAGTTTACTCTACTCCTACAATGAGCAGTTCTTC. Translated: CASSLLYSYNEQFF.

This clonotype showed up just a few times. The rearrangement links TRBV14 to TRBJ1-1; tentatively, D is TRBD1 (6 bases). The CDR3 totals 16 residues. Germline-derived CDR1 and CDR2 are SGHDN and FVKESK. Trimming removed 4 bases from V and 1 base from J, with 16 bases in between. CDR3 amino acids: CASSPPDRLRNTEAFF. The CDR3 region has the DNA TGTGCCAGCAGCCCCCCCGACAGGCTTAGGAACACTGAAGCTTTCTTT.

This rearrangement joins TRBV18 to TRBJ2-5, with D perhaps given as TRBD1 or TRBD2 (5 bases each). Trimming stripped 2 bases from V and 6 bases from J, with 7 bases between. Germline values: CDR1 KGHSH, CDR2 LQKENI. The CDR3 totals 12 residues. The CDR3 loop reads CASSPGGQTQYF. CDR3 coding DNA: TGTGCCAGCTCACCAGGGGGACAGACCCAGTACTTC.

The gene calls are TRBV9 and TRBJ1-2; 7 bases are shared with TRBD1. CDR3 size: 16 residues. Germline V gives CDR1 SGDLS, CDR2 YYNGEE. J gave up 7 bases and V 0 bases, and 12 bases lay outside the gene matches. In DNA, the CDR3 is TGTGCCAGCAGCGTAGACCCAGGGGGACACGCGGGTGGCTACACCTTC. Protein: CASSVDPGGHAGGYTF.

This clonotype was seen a few times. The chain couples TRBV4-1 to TRBJ2-7; TRBD2 agrees at 9 bases. This CDR3 is built from 15 residues. The junction had 2 bases not matched to a gene; V was cut back by 0 bases and J by 2 bases. Germline V gene lookup returns CDR1 MGHRA and CDR2 YSYEKL. CDR3: CASSQEASGAYEQYF. CDR3 bases: TGCGCCAGCAGCCAAGAGGCTAGCGGGGCCTACGAGCAGTACTTC.

There are a few counts of this clonotype. The V and J genes are TRBV19 and TRBJ2-6; D gene uncertain. Trimming pared 3 bases from V and 2 bases from J, leaving 2 bases between. CDR3 size: 13 residues. Germline assignment: CDR1 LNHDA and CDR2 SQIVND (reference sequence). The DNA of the CDR3 is TGTGCCAGTAGTATGGCTGGGGCCAACGTCCTGACTTTC. This gives the protein CASSMAGANVLTF.

The chain is built from TRBV12-3 or TRBV12-4 and TRBJ2-1; 11 nucleotides line up with TRBD2. CDR3 length equals 16 residues. V gave up 5 bases and J gave up 10 bases; unmatched junction bases: 13. CDR3 region: CASSPARLAGLEEQFF. CDR3 sequence (DNA): TGTGCCAGCAGTCCTGCCCGACTAGCGGGGTTGGAGGAGCAGTTCTTC.

In this sample, this clonotype turned up a few times. The V and J genes are TRBV14 and TRBJ1-2; D possibly corresponds to TRBD1 (5 bases). CDR1 and CDR2 from the germline V gene are SGHDN and FVKESK. The CDR3 has 14 residues. The V end was cut by 5 bases, the J end by 2 bases, with 12 bases between. The CDR3 loop is CASSYIRDNYGYTF. The DNA for the CDR3 is TGTGCCAGCAGCTATATCCGGGACAACTATGGCTACACCTTC.

This clonotype was counted between two and nine times. This chain uses TRBV29-1 with TRBJ2-2; tentatively, D is TRBD1 (6 bases). Per the germline V gene, CDR1 is SQVTM and CDR2 is ANQGSEA. Between the trimmed V and J ends, which lost 4 bases and 4 bases, there was a span of 7 bases. This CDR3 has 12 amino acids. CDR3 in DNA: TGCAGCGTTGGACAGGTCACCGGGGAGCTGTTTTTT. Its translation: CSVGQVTGELFF.

The chain links TRBV6-2 or TRBV6-3 to TRBJ2-2; TRBD2 is a possible D gene (5 bases). Germline V lookup: CDR1 MNHEY, CDR2 SVGEGT. V lost 10 bases to trimming and J lost 4 bases, with 22 bases between them. This CDR3 region has 16 residues. CDR3 amino acids: CATASLLAHITGELFF. CDR3 nucleotide sequence: TGTGCCACAGCATCTTTGCTAGCCCATATCACCGGGGAGCTGTTTTTT.

The CDR3 DNA reads TGTGCCAGCAGCGTAGTGAGCGGGCCCTACAATGAGCAGTTCTTC. Translation: CASSVVSGPYNEQFF. V gene TRBV9 combines with J gene TRBJ2-1; the D gene is possibly TRBD2 (6 bases). V dropped 0 bases and J dropped 2 bases, with 9 bases sitting between them. The CDR3 totals 15 residues. CDR1 and CDR2 from the germline V gene are SGDLS and YYNGEE. The variable domain in full, completed from reference TRBV9 and TRBJ2-1, reads DSGVTQTPKHLITATGQRVTLRCSPRSGDLSVYWYQQSLDQGLQFLIQYYNGEERAKGNILERFSAQQFPDLHSELNLSSLELGDSALYFCASSVVSGPYNEQFFGPGTRLTVL.

This clonotype appeared a few times. The rearrangement links TRBV6-5 to TRBJ2-3; D may be TRBD2 (6 bases). The CDR3 contains 15 residues. CDR1 MNHEY and CDR2 SVGAGI come from the germline V gene. The V end lost 5 bases, the J end lost 4 bases, and 16 bases lay between the germline ends. CDR3 protein: CASSPKGLGPDTQYF. CDR3 coding DNA: TGTGCCAGCAGTCCTAAGGGACTTGGGCCAGATACGCAGTATTTT.

This rearrangement joins TRBV5-6 to TRBJ1-2, with 10 bases lining up with TRBD1. The CDR3 is 13 residues long. Germline V gene data show CDR1 as SGHDT and CDR2 as YYEEEE. V shed 2 bases, J shed 6 bases, and the junction held 1 base outside the gene matches. CDR3 in amino acids: CASSFGTGDGYTF. The CDR3 DNA sequence: TGTGCCAGCAGCTTCGGGACAGGGGATGGCTACACCTTC.

This chain connects TRBV7-9 to TRBJ2-1; TRBD2 is a possible D gene (6 bases). V was cut by 4 bases and J by 8 bases, with 33 bases left in between. CDR3 length equals 20 residues. The germline V gene encodes CDR1 SEHNR and CDR2 FQNEAQ (reference sequence). The CDR3 DNA reads as TGTGCCAGCAGCTCATACCCCGGGACTTCTAAGACCCCGCGGCGGGATGAGCAGTTCTTC. Its translation: CASSSYPGTSKTPRRDEQFF.

This clonotype has a handful of counts. The genes are TRBV7-9 and TRBJ1-4; 7 bases are a match to TRBD1. Germline V gene sequence: CDR1 SEHNR, CDR2 FQNEAQ (reference sequence). The CDR3 is 15 residues long. V dropped 5 bases and J dropped 4; count of bases not matched to a gene: 7. This chain's CDR3 is CASSLGTAVNEKLFF. The CDR3 DNA sequence: TGTGCCAGCAGCCTCGGGACAGCCGTTAATGAAAAACTGTTTTTT. Full variable domain (rest looked up from reference TRBV7-9 and TRBJ1-4): DTGVSQNPRHKITKRGQNVTFRCDPISEHNRLYWYRQTLGQGPEFLTYFQNEAQLEKSRLLSDRFSAERPKGSFSTLEIQRTEQGDSAMYLCASSLGTAVNEKLFFGSGTQLSVL.

J is TRBJ2-7 and V is TRBV7-8, with D possibly TRBD2 on 6 matching bases. Trimming left V 0 bases short and J 7 bases short, with 22 bases between. From germline, CDR1 is SGHVS and CDR2 FQNEAQ. CDR3 size: 17 residues. This CDR3 reads CASSLARGGPALKEQYF. The CDR3 nucleotides are TGTGCCAGCAGCTTAGCGCGGGGAGGTCCCGCGTTAAAAGAGCAGTACTTC.

This clonotype was detected ten times or more. The chain links TRBV5-6 to TRBJ2-1; 7 nucleotides match TRBD1. Germline V CDR1 and CDR2: SGHDT, YYEEEE. This CDR3 comprises 14 residues. V trimming: 2 bases; J trimming: 10 bases; junction bases outside the gene matches: 9. The CDR3 DNA follows: TGTGCCAGCAGCTTCGGGACAGACTTTGGAGAGCAGTTCTTC. Residues: CASSFGTDFGEQFF.

This chain links TRBV6-1 with TRBJ2-1; 13 nucleotides line up with TRBD2. The V gene's germline CDR1 is MNHNS and CDR2 SASEGT. V lost 1 base and J lost 0; bases outside the gene matches: 6. This CDR3 region has 19 residues. CDR3 loop: CASSEEGLAGYSSYNEQFF. In DNA, the CDR3 is TGTGCCAGCAGTGAAGAGGGACTAGCGGGGTATAGCTCCTACAATGAGCAGTTCTTC.

This clonotype was detected only a few times. The V gene is TRBV5-1, the J gene TRBJ1-4, with D possibly being TRBD1 (6 bases). V lost 7 bases to trimming and J lost 5 bases, with 15 bases between them. The CDR3 sequence is 14 residues long. In germline, CDR1 is SGHRS, CDR2 YFSETQ. CDR3 sequence: CASQPQGLNEKLFF. For the CDR3, the DNA is TGCGCCAGCCAACCACAGGGCCTAAATGAAAAACTGTTTTTT.

V and J are TRBV27 and TRBJ1-2; a weak D match, TRBD1 (5 bases). The ends were cut back, 5 bases at V and 2 bases at J, with 12 bases in the middle. The CDR3 spans 14 residues. Germline CDR1 MNHEY, CDR2 SMNVEV (reference sequence). In DNA, the CDR3 is TGTGCCAGCAGTCCCCTAGGGGAGAACTATGGCTACACCTTC. It codes for CASSPLGENYGYTF.

This sequence joins TRBV27 and TRBJ1-6, with TRBD1 as a possible D gene (5 bases). Germline-derived CDR1 and CDR2 are MNHEY and SMNVEV (reference sequence). This CDR3 is built from 16 residues. The germline V and J ends were trimmed by 5 bases and 7 bases, with 18 bases remaining between them. CDR3 sequence: CASSLSPGAINSPLHF. The CDR3 nucleotides read TGTGCCAGCAGTCTCTCGCCCGGGGCGATAAATTCACCCCTCCACTTT.

The genes are TRBV7-6 and TRBJ1-1; 7 positions match TRBD1. This CDR3 is built from 17 residues. With V trimmed by 6 bases and J by 0 bases, 13 bases remained unmatched. Germline-derived CDR1 and CDR2 are SGHVS and FNYEAQ. The CDR3 sequence: CASSPRLRTGMNTEAFF. The DNA for the CDR3 is TGTGCCAGCAGTCCCCGACTCCGGACAGGAATGAACACTGAAGCTTTCTTT.

This clonotype came up a few times. The V and J genes are TRBV12-3 or TRBV12-4 and TRBJ1-1; tentative D call: TRBD1 (6 bases). V was trimmed by 5 bases and J by 12 bases, leaving 10 bases between them. The CDR3 totals 10 residues. This chain's CDR3 is CASSQGRTFF. The CDR3 DNA follows: TGTGCCAGCAGTCAGGGGAGGACTTTCTTT.

This clonotype was found many times. The chain has TRBV5-1 and TRBJ1-5; D might be TRBD1 (5 bases). The CDR3 length is 16 residues. Germline V gene data show CDR1 as SGHRS and CDR2 as YFSETQ. V lost 0 bases, J lost 3 bases, and 13 bases lay in between. The CDR3 region is CASSLEGVGNNQPQHF. Written as DNA, the CDR3 is TGCGCCAGCAGCTTGGAAGGGGTTGGCAACAATCAGCCCCAGCATTTT.

The rearrangement uses TRBV11-2 and TRBJ1-2, with D possibly matching TRBD1 (6 bases). This CDR3 spans 12 amino acids. Trimming left V 4 bases short and J 13 bases short, with 16 bases between. Germline assignment: CDR1 SGHAT and CDR2 FQNNGV. The CDR3 sequence is CASSSGQPAPTF. DNA of the CDR3: TGTGCCAGCAGCTCCGGACAGCCCGCCCCCACCTTC.